Sequencing of this T cell receptor (beta chain) was carried out in a study of T cell repertoires in MIS-A myocarditis. Germline CDR1 SGHTA, CDR2 FQGNSA. V shed 4 bases and J shed 3 bases, with 13 bases lying between them. The CDR3 contains 15 residues. The protocol was immunoSEQ multiplex PCR, while the TCRdb copy is restricted to in-frame clones and leaves out a portion. This sample yields roughly 14,000 clones, of which 74% are seen a single time; 61% belongs to the top ten. This receptor was identified in a man between 18 and 29 years old with fulminant myocarditis from multisystem inflammatory syndrome in adults (MIS-A) after COVID-19. The material sequenced was left ventricle heart tissue obtained at autopsy. The V and J genes are TRBV7-2 and TRBJ1-5; D possibly corresponds to TRBD1 (5 bases). The CDR3 DNA reads as TGTGCCAGCAGCTACCGAGCGGGGGTCAATCAGCCCCAGCATTTT. Its protein is CASSYRAGVNQPQHF.